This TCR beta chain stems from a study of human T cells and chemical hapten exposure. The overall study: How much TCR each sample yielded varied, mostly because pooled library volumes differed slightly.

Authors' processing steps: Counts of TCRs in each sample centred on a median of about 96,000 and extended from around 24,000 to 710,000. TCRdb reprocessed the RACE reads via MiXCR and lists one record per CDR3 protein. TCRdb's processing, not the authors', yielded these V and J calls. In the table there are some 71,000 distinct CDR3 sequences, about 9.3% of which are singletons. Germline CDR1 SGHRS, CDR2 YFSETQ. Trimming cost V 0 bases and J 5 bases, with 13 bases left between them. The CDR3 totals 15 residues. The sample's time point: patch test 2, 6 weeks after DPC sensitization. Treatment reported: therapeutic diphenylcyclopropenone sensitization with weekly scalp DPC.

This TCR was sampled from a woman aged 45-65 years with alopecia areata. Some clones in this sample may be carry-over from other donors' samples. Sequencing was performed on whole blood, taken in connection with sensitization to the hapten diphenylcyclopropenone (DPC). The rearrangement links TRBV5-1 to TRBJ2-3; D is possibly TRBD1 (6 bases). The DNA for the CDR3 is TGCGCCAGCAGCTTGGCGGTACAGGGATTAGATACGCAGTATTTT. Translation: CASSLAVQGLDTQYF.